A single TCR beta chain is shown here with its context. The antigen is unknown. Per individual sample, 95,000 to 100,000 TCR templates were assayed. This table comes from immunoSEQ multiplex PCR, and its TCRdb copy is limited to in-frame clones, with some not included. The sample yields some 100,000 clones, roughly 96% seen once. The data belong to a study of siplizumab effects on memory and regulatory T cells. General observations from the study: Sequences below about 10^-5 frequency were poorly captured, limiting mapping of alloreactive clones.

This CDR3 contains 15 residues. Germline CDR1 reads LGHNA; CDR2 reads YNFKEQ. V was clipped by 3 bases and J by 10 bases; unmatched bases: 9. Sequenced input: naive CD4+ T cells sorted from blood. This clonotype originated in a human donor in good health. The chain links TRBV4-2 to TRBJ1-6; 7 bases map to TRBD1. Here the CDR3 reads CASSHGDRVGSPLHF. The CDR3 bases are TGTGCCAGCAGCCATGGAGACAGGGTAGGCTCACCCCTCCACTTT.